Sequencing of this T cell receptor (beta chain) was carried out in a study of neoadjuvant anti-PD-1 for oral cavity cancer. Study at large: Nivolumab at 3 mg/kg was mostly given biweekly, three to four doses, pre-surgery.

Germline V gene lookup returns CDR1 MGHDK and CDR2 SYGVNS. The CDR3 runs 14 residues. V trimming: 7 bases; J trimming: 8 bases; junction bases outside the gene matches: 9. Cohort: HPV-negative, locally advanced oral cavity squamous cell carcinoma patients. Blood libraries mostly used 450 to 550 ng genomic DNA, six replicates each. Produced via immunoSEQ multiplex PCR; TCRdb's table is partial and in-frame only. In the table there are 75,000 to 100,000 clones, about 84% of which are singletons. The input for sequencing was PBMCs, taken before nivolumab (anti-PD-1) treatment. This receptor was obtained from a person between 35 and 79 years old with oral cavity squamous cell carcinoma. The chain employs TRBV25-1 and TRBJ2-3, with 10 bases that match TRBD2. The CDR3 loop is CASMASGRSGTQYF. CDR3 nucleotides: TGTGCCAGCATGGCTAGCGGGAGATCCGGTACGCAGTATTTT.